Presented here are 24 T cell receptor beta chains from one specimen sequenced in a study of blood T cell repertoires in COVID-19. Some clones are missing from TCRdb's copy, which holds only in-frame ones; the method was immunoSEQ multiplex PCR. The sample includes around 230,000 clones, roughly nine tenths of them seen just once. The sequencing sample was made of peripheral blood. Source of these receptors: a man aged 40-49 years with acute or convalescent COVID-19.

The V call is TRBV7-9, the J call TRBJ2-1, with 7 bases aligning to TRBD1. The CDR3 loop spans 15 amino acids. V was pared by 5 bases and J by 3 bases, with 7 bases of the junction left unmatched. Germline lookup yields CDR1 SEHNR and CDR2 FQNEAQ (reference sequence). This chain's CDR3 is CASSPFPGGYNEQFF. The CDR3 region has the DNA TGTGCCAGCAGCCCCTTCCCAGGGGGCTACAATGAGCAGTTCTTC.

This clone was observed many times. The chain combines TRBV18 with TRBJ2-7; 7 bases line up with TRBD1. This CDR3 has 18 residues. Unmatched junction bases numbered 18, after V lost 2 bases and J lost 5 bases. Germline CDR1 reads KGHSH; CDR2 reads LQKENI. Here the CDR3 reads CASSPSPGQRLKIHEQYF. The CDR3 DNA reads as TGTGCCAGCTCACCAAGCCCGGGACAGCGCTTAAAAATCCACGAGCAGTACTTC.

The genes are TRBV14 and TRBJ2-7; possibly TRBD2 for D (5 bases). V lost 3 bases and J lost 5, with 14 bases in between. Germline CDR1 reads SGHDN; CDR2 reads FVKESK. This CDR3 has 14 amino acids. The CDR3: CASSQLGSWDEQYF. As DNA, the CDR3 is TGTGCCAGCAGCCAGCTGGGGAGCTGGGACGAGCAGTACTTC.

The genes are TRBV6-4 and TRBJ2-3; D not certain. Germline lookup yields CDR1 MRHNA and CDR2 SNTAGT. The V end was cut by 2 bases, the J end by 0 bases, with 27 bases between. This CDR3 spans 21 amino acids. This chain's CDR3 is CASSDTAEDSNLIPSTDTQYF. DNA of the CDR3: TGTGCCAGCAGTGACACCGCCGAAGATAGTAACCTTATTCCTAGCACAGATACGCAGTATTTT.

The gene calls are TRBV15 and TRBJ1-4; a weak D match, TRBD1 (5 bases). The CDR3 extends over 15 amino acids. Germline CDR1 LNHNV, CDR2 YYDKDF (reference sequence). With 1 base removed from V and 2 bases from J, the gap between germline ends came to 8 bases. CDR3 protein: CATSRGGGTNEKLFF. The CDR3 DNA follows: TGTGCCACCAGCAGAGGGGGGGGGACTAATGAAAAACTGTTTTTT.

The chain has TRBV14 and TRBJ2-7; D gene ambiguous. V lost 0 bases, J lost 0 bases, and 9 bases lay in between. The length of the CDR3 is 15 residues. The V gene's germline CDR1 is SGHDN and CDR2 FVKESK. CDR3 in DNA: TGTGCCAGCAGCCAAGAGGTCAGTTTCTCCTACGAGCAGTACTTC. This translates into CASSQEVSFSYEQYF.

CDR3 in DNA: TGCAGCGTTGAAGATCGGGTTTATGGAAACACCATATATTTT. Encoded protein: CSVEDRVYGNTIYF. The chain combines TRBV29-1 with TRBJ1-3; no definite D call. With 0 bases removed from V and 3 bases from J, the gap between germline ends came to 9 bases. The germline CDR1 and CDR2 sequences are SQVTM and ANQGSEA. The CDR3 runs to 14 residues.

V usage is TRBV24-1 and J usage is TRBJ1-2; 8 bases align to TRBD1. Trimming removed 4 bases from V and 4 bases from J; junction bases left unmatched: 7. This CDR3 region has 15 residues. CDR1 and CDR2 (germline): KGHDR, SFDVKD. CDR3 bases: TGTGCCACCAGTGACCCCACAGGGGGAGGCTATGGCTACACCTTC. The encoded protein is CATSDPTGGGYGYTF.

The J gene is TRBJ2-7, the V gene TRBV15, with 10 bases identical to TRBD2. Per the germline V gene, CDR1 is LNHNV and CDR2 is YYDKDF (reference sequence). The CDR3 covers 15 residues. V shed 6 bases, J shed 4 bases, and the junction held 9 bases outside the gene matches. As DNA, the CDR3 is TGTGCCACCAGTCCCTTAGCGGGGGGTCAATACGAGCAGTACTTC. Its protein product is CATSPLAGGQYEQYF.

The rearrangement uses TRBV29-1 and TRBJ2-4; 8 nucleotides agree with TRBD2. This CDR3 contains 13 residues. CDR1 is SQVTM and CDR2 is ANQGSEA in the germline V gene. J lost 4 bases, V lost 7 bases, and 6 bases had no gene match. Here the CDR3 reads CSGETSGKNIQYF. CDR3 nucleotides: TGCAGCGGCGAAACTAGCGGTAAAAACATTCAGTACTTC.

The chain joins TRBV7-8 to TRBJ2-1, with D perhaps TRBD2 (5 bases). Trimming took off 5 bases at V and 1 base at J, with 12 bases between the two ends. Germline V gene lookup returns CDR1 SGHVS and CDR2 FQNEAQ. There are 15 residues in the CDR3. The CDR3 reads CASSPRGPSYNEQFF. The CDR3, as DNA: TGTGCCAGCAGCCCAAGAGGGCCGTCCTACAATGAGCAGTTCTTC.

The chain has TRBV18 and TRBJ2-7; perhaps TRBD2 as D (6 bases). The germline gives CDR1 KGHSH, CDR2 LQKENI. The CDR3 has 14 residues. V lost 2 bases, J lost 2 bases, and 10 bases lay in between. The CDR3: CASSPGAGTYEQYF. DNA for the CDR3: TGTGCCAGCTCACCAGGGGCGGGGACCTACGAGCAGTACTTC.

This chain uses TRBV18 with TRBJ2-7; the match to TRBD1 covers 7 bases. This CDR3 comprises 18 residues. The V and J ends lost 2 bases and 3 bases, in that order; junction bases with no gene match: 16. Per the germline V gene, CDR1 is KGHSH and CDR2 is LQKENI. The CDR3 nucleotides are TGTGCCAGCTCACCATCCGTATGGACAGGAGAACTCTACTACGAGCAGTACTTC. Translated, it gives CASSPSVWTGELYYEQYF.

The CDR3 DNA reads as TGTGCCAGCAGTACAGACAGGCTGGGGAGCTCACCCCTCCACTTT. This gives the protein CASSTDRLGSSPLHF. The V and J genes are TRBV2 and TRBJ1-6; D may be TRBD1 (6 bases). CDR1 SNHLY and CDR2 FYNNEI come from the germline V gene. The CDR3 sequence is 15 residues long. V was shortened by 5 bases and J by 10 bases, with 18 bases between the two germline ends.

The J gene is TRBJ1-4, the V gene TRBV7-2; 7 bases map to TRBD1. V dropped 2 bases and J dropped 7; count of bases not matched to a gene: 7. This CDR3 contains 15 residues. Germline lookup yields CDR1 SGHTA and CDR2 FQGNSA. The CDR3 region is CASSLRPGQSEKLFF. DNA of the CDR3: TGTGCCAGCAGCTTACGCCCGGGACAGAGTGAAAAACTGTTTTTT.

The J gene is TRBJ2-5, the V gene TRBV28; 13 bases line up with TRBD2. The CDR3 sequence is 17 residues long. Germline lookup yields CDR1 MDHEN and CDR2 SYDVKM. The ends lost 5 bases at V and 5 bases at J; junction bases unmatched: 11. The CDR3 DNA follows: TGTGCCAGCAGTCTAGAGTCGGGACTAGCGGGGAGGGAGACCCAGTACTTC. Protein: CASSLESGLAGRETQYF.

This chain uses TRBV2 with TRBJ2-5; D is undetermined. V lost 7 bases and J 3 bases, leaving 6 bases between the germline ends. Germline V gives CDR1 SNHLY, CDR2 FYNNEI. There are 11 residues in the CDR3. The CDR3 DNA follows: TGTGCCAGCAATACAGAAGAGACCCAGTACTTC. Translation gives CASNTEETQYF.

The V and J genes are TRBV6-6 and TRBJ2-7, with 7 bases matching TRBD1. V was clipped by 6 bases and J by 0 bases; unmatched bases: 2. Looked up from germline, CDR1 is MNHNY and CDR2 is SVGAGI (reference sequence). The CDR3 runs 13 residues. CDR3 DNA sequence: TGTGCCAGCAGCGAGGGGGCCTCCTACGAGCAGTACTTC. Translated, it gives CASSEGASYEQYF.

This rearrangement joins TRBV7-9 to TRBJ2-5, with D maybe TRBD1 (6 bases). CDR3 length: 15 amino acids. Germline V gives CDR1 SEHNR, CDR2 FQNEAQ (reference sequence). Trimming removed 5 bases at V and 0 bases at J, with 13 bases between. Here the CDR3 DNA reads TGTGCCAGCAGCACCTGGACAGAGTACCAAGAGACCCAGTACTTC. Translated, it gives CASSTWTEYQETQYF.

The rearrangement links TRBV7-2 to TRBJ2-7; no reliable D call. V was clipped by 7 bases and J by 6 bases, with 22 bases between them. Germline-derived CDR1 and CDR2 are SGHTA and FQGNSA. The CDR3 loop spans 15 amino acids. CDR3 in DNA: TGTGCCAGCACCCTAACCCACCACCGCGTCTCCGAGCAGTACTTC. Protein: CASTLTHHRVSEQYF.

The chain joins TRBV27 to TRBJ2-1; 7 nucleotides agree with TRBD2. CDR1 and CDR2 from the germline V gene are MNHEY and SMNVEV (reference sequence). The CDR3 runs 15 residues. V was pared by 0 bases and J by 7 bases, with 6 bases of the junction left unmatched. In nucleotides, the CDR3 is TGTGCCAGCAGTTTATCGGCGGGAGCATGGAATGAGCAGTTCTTC. It yields the protein CASSLSAGAWNEQFF.

The J gene is TRBJ2-7, the V gene TRBV6-5; 8 positions agree with TRBD2. The CDR3 has 15 amino acids. Germline V gene data show CDR1 as MNHEY and CDR2 as SVGAGI. Trimming removed 6 bases from V and 7 bases from J; junction bases left unmatched: 14. DNA of the CDR3: TGTGCCAGCAGAGCACTAGCGGAGGCTGGGAGGGAGCAGTACTTC. Translating it yields CASRALAEAGREQYF.

This clone was detected only a few times. The chain employs TRBV19 and TRBJ1-2; 9 bases fit TRBD1. With 8 bases clipped from V and 1 base from J, the junction kept 8 bases outside the gene matches. Germline values: CDR1 LNHDA, CDR2 SQIVND (reference sequence). CDR3 length: 15 amino acids. In nucleotides, the CDR3 is TGTGCCAGTGGGACAGGGTGGGTAGTTAACTATGGCTACACCTTC. Translation: CASGTGWVVNYGYTF. Full variable domain (rest looked up from reference TRBV19 and TRBJ1-2): DGGITQSPKYLFRKEGQNVTLSCEQNLNHDAMYWYRQDPGQGLRLIYYSQIVNDFQKGDIAEGYSVSREKKESFPLTVTSAQKNPTAFYLCASGTGWVVNYGYTFGSGTRLTVV.

The chain has TRBV11-1 and TRBJ2-3; 9 bases align to TRBD1. Germline CDR1 SGHAT, CDR2 FQDESV (reference sequence). V dropped 3 bases and J dropped 3; count of bases not matched to a gene: 7. The CDR3 contains 16 residues. The CDR3 DNA sequence: TGTGCCAGCAGCTTTGGACAGGGGAGGGGTACAGATACGCAGTATTTT. Translated: CASSFGQGRGTDTQYF.